This T cell receptor beta chain was profiled in a study of PD-1 blockade in classical Hodgkin lymphoma. After autologous stem cell transplantation all patients relapsed, and prior brentuximab vedotin exposure differed between cohorts. This clone was seen only once. Profiling relied on immunoSEQ multiplex PCR, and the TCRdb table lists in-frame clones only, not all of them. This table holds more than 40,000 clones, around 75% found once. CDR1 and CDR2 from the germline V gene are SGHAT and FQNNGV. V lost 4 bases and J 7 bases, leaving 11 bases between the germline ends. CDR3 length: 13 residues. This chain links TRBV11-2 with TRBJ2-1; possibly TRBD1 or TRBD2 for D (5 bases each). The source is a human donor with classical Hodgkin lymphoma. Sequenced material: peripheral blood mononuclear cells (PBMCs), taken at baseline. This CDR3 reads CASSYLEGNEQFF. The CDR3 DNA reads TGTGCCAGCAGCTACCTAGAGGGGAATGAGCAGTTCTTC.